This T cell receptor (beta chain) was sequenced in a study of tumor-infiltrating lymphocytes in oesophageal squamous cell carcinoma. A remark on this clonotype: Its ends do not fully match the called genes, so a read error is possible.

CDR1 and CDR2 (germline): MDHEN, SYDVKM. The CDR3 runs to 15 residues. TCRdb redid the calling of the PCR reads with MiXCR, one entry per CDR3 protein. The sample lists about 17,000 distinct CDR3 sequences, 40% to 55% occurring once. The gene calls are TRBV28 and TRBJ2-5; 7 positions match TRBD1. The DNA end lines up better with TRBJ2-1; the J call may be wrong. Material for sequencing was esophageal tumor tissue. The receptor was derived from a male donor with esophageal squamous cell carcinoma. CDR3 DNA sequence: TGCGCCAGCAGTTCCGTTCACAGGGGTTACAATGAGCAGTTCTTC. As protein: CASSSVHRGYNEQFF.